This T cell receptor (beta chain) was retrieved from a study of blood T cell repertoires in COVID-19. About the study: Sites in the United States, Italy and Spain provided acute and convalescent COVID-19 samples. T cells, B-cell-depleted T cells, or PBMCs supplied cDNA or gDNA.

Per the original data handling: The assay estimated nucleated cells by amplifying reference gene primers. Sequenced by immunoSEQ multiplex PCR; TCRdb stores in-frame clones only, minus some. V, J and clone size derive from that table, while D and trimming were established from the DNA sequence. The data show under 300,000 clones, more than 70% seen once. From germline, CDR1 is LNHNV and CDR2 YYDKDF (reference sequence). The CDR3 extends over 15 amino acids. The V segment lost 2 bases and the J segment 7 bases; nucleotides outside the gene matches: 4. The sample consisted of peripheral blood. The chain couples TRBV15 to TRBJ1-6, with 8 bases identical to TRBD1. The receptor was derived from a man older than 75 with acute or convalescent COVID-19. For the CDR3, the DNA is TGTGCCACCAGCAGAACGGGGACAGGCAATTCACCCCTCCACTTT. Translation gives CATSRTGTGNSPLHF.